This note documents a single T cell receptor (beta chain) sequence. With roughly 540 ng total RNA as template and a constant-region primer, TCR beta cDNA was made. A slightly modified ARM-PCR protocol with three nested multiplex PCR rounds produced these TCR beta libraries. TCRdb used MiXCR to reprocess the multiplex PCR reads, holding one entry per CDR3 protein. The sample yields a few hundred thousand distinct CDR3 sequences, 50% to 60% seen once. These data originate in a study of tumor-infiltrating lymphocytes in primary liver carcinoma. Unsorted whole blood supplied the blood RNA, and germline DNA was isolated too. The sequenced material came from peripheral blood. The receptor comes from a woman aged 30 to 39 with primary liver carcinoma and hepatitis B virus infection.

For the CDR3, the DNA is TGTGCCAGCAGCCCGGGACGGGACGCCGAAGCTTTCTTT. Translated: CASSPGRDAEAFF. The chain is built from TRBV11-2 and TRBJ1-1, with a tentative D call TRBD1 (5 bases). V was trimmed by 5 bases and J by 8 bases, leaving 15 bases between them. CDR3 length: 13 residues. CDR1 is SGHAT and CDR2 is FQNNGV in the germline V gene.